This TCR beta chain is drawn from a study of blood T cell repertoires in COVID-19. Background on the study: Samples of COVID-19 (acute and convalescent) were obtained from the United States, Italy and Spain. PBMCs, B-cell-depleted T cells, or T cells provided the cDNA or gDNA that made up the material.

Assay used: immunoSEQ multiplex PCR; TCRdb lists only in-frame clones, some missing. The sample has about 240,000 clones, approximately 85% seen once. This receptor was obtained from an older woman with active or convalescent COVID-19. Sequencing was done on a sample of peripheral blood.

CDR3 coding DNA: TGTGCCACCAGCAGGGGCGGGGAGTCTTCTGGCTACACCTTC. Amino acids: CATSRGGESSGYTF. The chain has TRBV15 and TRBJ1-2; D not resolved. The CDR3 has 14 residues. Germline CDR1 is LNHNV and CDR2 is YYDKDF (reference sequence). V was pared by 3 bases and J by 7 bases, with 15 bases between.